Only a few counts were recorded for the clone carrying this T cell receptor beta chain. Its antigen is as yet unknown. This record belongs to a study of blood T cells in healthy people across ages. The CDR3 runs to 12 residues. V lost 1 base, J lost 8 bases, and 6 bases lay in between. Russia was home to the donors, healthy Caucasian individuals aged roughly 6 to 95. Total RNA extracted from each sample amounted to at least 5 micrograms. Sample-barcoded 5' priming and a J-beta primer mix drove a second PCR of about 6 to 12 cycles. Each cDNA molecule received a tag from a template-switch adaptor that had 12 random nucleotides. In TCRdb, the 5' RACE reads were re-called with MiXCR into one record per CDR3 protein. The sample has 650,000 to 1,000,000 distinct CDR3 sequences, under 40% seen once. Study-level findings and limits: Unsorted PBMCs prevented conclusive naive versus antigen-experienced comparison.

Sequences were obtained from blood. The source is a man between 18 and 35 years old in good health. The chain joins TRBV12-3 or TRBV12-4 to TRBJ2-1; a weak D match, TRBD1 (5 bases). In DNA form, the CDR3 reads TGTGCCAGCAGTTTAGACAGGTATGAGCAGTTCTTC. The encoded protein is CASSLDRYEQFF.